This is a list of T cell receptor beta chains from one sample in a study of blood T cells in healthy people across ages. TCRdb used MiXCR to reprocess the 5' RACE reads, holding one entry per CDR3 protein. The table includes 850,000 or so distinct CDR3 sequences, more than 25% detected once. Source material: blood. All receptors derive from a woman over 75 in good health. CDR3s include the opening cysteine and the closing phenylalanine or tryptophan. D genes are given only for firm matches. For some rows the clone size is stated as once, few or many, or as a class when expanded; others skip it.

j_gene: TRBJ2-5
v_gene: TRBV5-1
d_gene: TRBD2
abundance: many
len: 15
CDR3nt: TGCGCCAGCAGTCCGACTAGCGGGGGGCAAGAGACCCAGTACTTC
CDR3aa: CASSPTSGGQETQYF

j_gene: TRBJ1-3
v_gene: TRBV6-2/TRBV6-3
d_gene: .
abundance: .
len: 12
CDR3nt: TGTGCCAGCAGTTACGTCGGAAACACCATATATTTT
CDR3aa: CASSYVGNTIYF

j_gene: TRBJ2-7
v_gene: TRBV19
d_gene: .
abundance: .
len: 14
CDR3nt: TGTGCCAGTAGTATTTTTTACGGCGATTACGAGCAGTACTTC
CDR3aa: CASSIFYGDYEQYF

j_gene: TRBJ1-5
v_gene: TRBV20-1
d_gene: .
abundance: .
len: 14
CDR3nt: TGCAGTGCTAGATCCGATAATAGCAATCAGCCCCAGCATTTT
CDR3aa: CSARSDNSNQPQHF

j_gene: TRBJ2-7
v_gene: TRBV7-7
d_gene: .
abundance: .
len: 15
CDR3nt: TGTGCTAGCAGCTTAGGGTGGGGTCCTCACTACGAGCAGTACTTC
CDR3aa: CASSLGWGPHYEQYF

j_gene: TRBJ2-3
v_gene: TRBV7-9
d_gene: TRBD2
abundance: .
len: 16
CDR3nt: TGTGCCAGCAGCTTACTGACTAGCGGGAGAGGGGATACGCAGTATTTT
CDR3aa: CASSLLTSGRGDTQYF

j_gene: TRBJ2-5
v_gene: TRBV11-2
d_gene: TRBD2
abundance: few
len: 20
CDR3nt: TGTGCCAGCAGCCCGACCCGGCGACTAGCGGGGGGGCCGGGTGAGGAGACCCAGTACTTC
CDR3aa: CASSPTRRLAGGPGEETQYF

j_gene: TRBJ2-6
v_gene: TRBV20-1
d_gene: .
abundance: once
len: 16
CDR3nt: TGCAGTGCTAGAGACCCAACCTTGGCTGGGGCCAACGTCCTGACTTTC
CDR3aa: CSARDPTLAGANVLTF

j_gene: TRBJ2-3
v_gene: TRBV20-1
d_gene: .
abundance: few
len: 14
CDR3nt: TGCAGTGGTTGGTATAGGGTACGGACAGATACGCAGTATTTT
CDR3aa: CSGWYRVRTDTQYF

j_gene: TRBJ2-7
v_gene: TRBV10-1
d_gene: .
abundance: .
len: 14
CDR3nt: TGCGCCAGCAGTGAGGATGGGGTTGTCCACGAGCAGTACTTC
CDR3aa: CASSEDGVVHEQYF

j_gene: TRBJ1-1
v_gene: TRBV5-1
d_gene: TRBD1
abundance: .
len: 15
CDR3nt: TGCGCCAGCAGCTTGAGGCCAGGGGGTCAAACTGAAGCTTTCTTT
CDR3aa: CASSLRPGGQTEAFF

j_gene: TRBJ2-3
v_gene: TRBV4-3
d_gene: TRBD2
abundance: many
len: 15
CDR3nt: TGCGCCAGCAGCCAAGAGAGCGGGGTCGCAGATACGCAGTATTTT
CDR3aa: CASSQESGVADTQYF

j_gene: TRBJ2-5
v_gene: TRBV5-6
d_gene: TRBD2
abundance: .
len: 16
CDR3nt: TGTGCCAGCAGCTTTCGAAGGACTAGCGGCGACAATGAGCAGTACTTC
CDR3aa: CASSFRRTSGDNEQYF

j_gene: TRBJ1-2
v_gene: TRBV7-2
d_gene: .
abundance: once
len: 15
CDR3nt: TGTGCCAGCAGCACCTCACAGGGAGGACGCTATGGCTACACCTTC
CDR3aa: CASSTSQGGRYGYTF

j_gene: TRBJ1-1
v_gene: TRBV18
d_gene: .
abundance: .
len: 14
CDR3nt: TGTGCCAGCTCACGACAGGAGATGAACACTGAAGCTTTCTTT
CDR3aa: CASSRQEMNTEAFF

j_gene: TRBJ1-1
v_gene: TRBV7-2
d_gene: .
abundance: .
len: 15
CDR3nt: TGTGCCAGCAGCTCACCTCTTGTGGGGAACACTGAAGCTTTCTTT
CDR3aa: CASSSPLVGNTEAFF

j_gene: TRBJ1-5
v_gene: TRBV30
d_gene: TRBD1
abundance: .
len: 14
CDR3nt: TGTGCCTGGAGGGGACAGGGTATCGGTCAGCCCCAGCATTTT
CDR3aa: CAWRGQGIGQPQHF

j_gene: TRBJ2-1
v_gene: TRBV7-2
d_gene: .
abundance: many
len: 14
CDR3nt: TGTGCCAGCATCTCGGGGGTCTCCTACAATGAGCAGTTCTTC
CDR3aa: CASISGVSYNEQFF

j_gene: TRBJ2-7
v_gene: TRBV12-3/TRBV12-4
d_gene: TRBD2
abundance: .
len: 16
CDR3nt: TGTGCCAGCAGTCCCCGCACGAGCGGGAGAGGGAATGAGCAGTACTTC
CDR3aa: CASSPRTSGRGNEQYF

j_gene: TRBJ2-3
v_gene: TRBV7-2
d_gene: TRBD2
abundance: many
len: 16
CDR3nt: TGTGCCAGCAGGGGACTCGAGACTAGCGTAACAGATACGCAGTATTTT
CDR3aa: CASRGLETSVTDTQYF

j_gene: TRBJ2-6
v_gene: TRBV7-8
d_gene: TRBD1
abundance: many
len: 16
CDR3nt: TGTGCCAGCACCTTGACAGGGGGCTCTGGGGCCAACGTCCTGACTTTC
CDR3aa: CASTLTGGSGANVLTF

j_gene: TRBJ2-1
v_gene: TRBV5-1
d_gene: .
abundance: few
len: 14
CDR3nt: TGCGCCAGCAGCTGGGGACGAACCCAAGAGACCCAGTTCTTC
CDR3aa: CASSWGRTQETQFF